The present T cell receptor beta chain was sequenced within a study of T cells in narcolepsy. Points from the study as a whole: Reportedly, autoreactive clonotypes were serially detected in patients' blood but not controls'.

Points on this clone: Its antigen remains unknown.

Trimming pared 7 bases from V and 2 bases from J, leaving 16 bases between. The CDR3 length is 15 residues. Germline V gene sequence: CDR1 MNHNS, CDR2 SASEGT. TCRdb's copy holds only in-frame clones and misses some; the assay was immunoSEQ multiplex PCR. The table lists tens of thousands of clones, 85% of them singletons. The chain uses TRBV6-1 and TRBJ2-3; weak D call: TRBD1 (6 bases). The material sequenced was memory (CD45RA-) CD4+ T cells from blood. The receptor was derived from a human donor in good health. CDR3 sequence reads: CASIAQGQHTDTQYF. As DNA, the CDR3 is TGTGCCAGCATCGCCCAGGGGCAACACACAGATACGCAGTATTTT.